This T cell receptor (beta chain) was recorded in a study of cytomegalovirus exposure and HLA in healthy donors. Notes on the study in general: Presence/absence analyses took donor sequencing depth as roughly uniform. According to the study, around 150 TCR beta chains were cytomegalovirus-associated.

The germline V and J ends were trimmed by 3 bases and 2 bases, with 13 bases remaining between them. The CDR3 extends over 15 amino acids. From germline, CDR1 is LGHNA and CDR2 YNFKEQ. Concerning this clone: The antigen is unknown.

PCR used 60 Vbeta primers and 13 Jbeta primers. Profiled with immunoSEQ multiplex PCR; TCRdb holds only in-frame clones, not every one. The sample holds roughly 34,000 clones. The sample comprised PBMCs. The receptor was derived from a man in his forties in good health and CMV-seronegative. The V gene is TRBV4-2, the J gene TRBJ1-2; D is possibly TRBD1 (5 bases). CDR3 nucleotide sequence: TGTGCCAGCAGCCAGGCACGACAGACGAACTATGGCTACACCTTC. It codes for CASSQARQTNYGYTF.